This T cell receptor (beta chain) was recovered during a study of cytomegalovirus exposure and HLA in healthy donors. Study at large: Genetic ancestry analysis placed around 76% of the 398 donors that were genotyped in the Caucasian-associated cluster.

The PCR used 60 Vbeta and 13 Jbeta primers. Using immunoSEQ multiplex PCR, the repertoire was profiled, and TCRdb retains in-frame clones only, with some absent. The sample is made up of around 200,000 clones, and the top ten hold roughly 0.83% of it. V was clipped by 0 bases and J by 4 bases, with 10 bases between them. This CDR3 has 15 residues. The germline V gene encodes CDR1 MGHRA and CDR2 YSYEKL. This chain uses TRBV4-1 with TRBJ2-4, with a tentative D call TRBD1 (5 bases). The clonotype originates from a woman between 18 and 29 years old in good health and CMV-seropositive. The sample taken for sequencing was PBMCs. The CDR3 DNA is TGCGCCAGCAGCCAAGATTCACAGGTGAAAAACATTCAGTACTTC. Translating gives CASSQDSQVKNIQYF.